The entry below describes one T cell receptor beta chain. Its antigen is unidentified. The sample originates from a study of cytomegalovirus exposure and HLA in healthy donors. The study's findings and limits: Rare TCR sequences dominated, though some public TCRs recurred in many donors. A later look showed TCR association rates differing by HLA locus, highest for DRB1 and lowest for HLA-C.

This CDR3 has 14 amino acids. Trimming at V came to 2 bases and at J to 7 bases, leaving 5 bases not matched to a gene. Germline-derived CDR1 and CDR2 are WNHNN and SYGVQD (reference sequence). 60 Vbeta and 13 Jbeta primers were used in PCR. TCRdb's table, derived via immunoSEQ multiplex PCR, lists solely in-frame clones and lacks some. The sample consists of about 150,000 clones, around 79% of them appearing once. The sample comprised PBMCs. This receptor was identified in a human donor in good health. The J gene is TRBJ2-7, the V gene TRBV10-1, with 10 bases aligning to TRBD1. Written as DNA, the CDR3 is TGCGCCAGCAGTGAGGGACAGGGGGAGAGGGAGCAGTACTTC. The encoded protein is CASSEGQGEREQYF.